This T cell receptor (beta chain) was sequenced in a study of CD8+ T cells in alopecia areata. The study's findings and limits: One nonresponder leaves baseline CD8+ expansion's link to response uncertain. Persistence in scalp and blood during tofacitinib was observed for many expanded lesional clones.

The treatment denotes: oral pan-JAK inhibitor, 5-10 mg twice daily. Separation by sorting yielded CD4+ and CD8+ T cells from PBMCs. CDR1 and CDR2 (germline): SGHAT, FQNNGV. V lost 10 bases and J lost 0, with 21 bases in between. The CDR3 is 16 amino acids. Points on this clone: The antigen remains unidentified.

Isolated RNA was reverse transcribed into cDNA used as the sequencing template. Produced via immunoSEQ multiplex PCR; TCRdb's table is partial and in-frame only. The table records approximately 200,000 clones, around 60% of them present only once. Specimen: CD4+ T cells sorted from blood, collected at week 4, from a patient treated with tofacitinib. The chain links TRBV11-2 to TRBJ1-2; D is possibly TRBD1 (6 bases). The receptor was isolated from a human donor with alopecia areata. In DNA, the CDR3 is TGTGCCACCACTAAGATCGGGGGCCCAGCTAACTATGGCTACACCTTC. Translation: CATTKIGGPANYGYTF.